This T cell receptor (beta chain) was recovered during a study of T-cell reconstitution after alpha-beta-depleted transplantation in children. The length of the CDR3 is 13 residues. Germline V CDR1 and CDR2: SGHTA, FQGNSA. V was cut by 1 base and J by 4 bases, with 8 bases left in between. This clonotype was observed many times. Unique molecular identifiers featured in how the TCRbeta library was prepared. TCRdb independently ran MiXCR on the PCR reads; one entry per CDR3 protein. The sample includes about 610,000 distinct CDR3 sequences, over 9.5% of them seen just once. This chain joins TRBV7-2 and TRBJ2-7; maybe TRBD1 (6 bases). The origin of this receptor is a human donor who donated a stem cell graft to a child with acute myeloid leukemia. The input for sequencing was PBMCs from the stem cell graft donor, taken from the stem cell graft. The CDR3 region is CASSLGGQYEQYF. The CDR3 DNA reads as TGTGCCAGCAGCTTAGGGGGACAATACGAGCAGTACTTC. Variable domain in full (rest from reference TRBV7-2 and TRBJ2-7): GAGVSQSPSNKVTEKGKDVELRCDPISGHTALYWYRQSLGQGLEFLIYFQGNSAPDKSGLPSDRFSAERTGGSVSTLTIQRTQQEDSAVYLCASSLGGQYEQYFGPGTRLTVT.